Below are 19 T cell receptor beta chains sequenced from a single sample in a study of cytomegalovirus exposure and HLA in healthy donors. PCR was performed using 60 Vbeta and 13 Jbeta primers. Assay used: immunoSEQ multiplex PCR; TCRdb lists only in-frame clones, some missing. In total, the table holds tens of thousands of clones. Sequencing was performed on PBMCs. The source is a woman younger than 35 in good health and CMV-seronegative.

The genes are TRBV11-2 and TRBJ2-1; 7 positions agree with TRBD2. Germline values: CDR1 SGHAT, CDR2 FQNNGV. CDR3 size: 16 residues. V gave up 2 bases and J gave up 4 bases; unmatched junction bases: 8. In DNA, the CDR3 is TGTGCCAGCAGCTTATTTGGCGCGGGGGAGTACAATGAGCAGTTCTTC. The encoded protein is CASSLFGAGEYNEQFF. Based on the CDR3 plus reference TRBV11-2 and TRBJ2-1, the full variable domain is EAGVAQSPRYKIIEKRQSVAFWCNPISGHATLYWYQQILGQGPKLLIQFQNNGVVDDSQLPKDRFSAERLKGVDSTLKIQPAKLEDSAVYLCASSLFGAGEYNEQFFGPGTRLTVL.

The genes are TRBV11-1 and TRBJ1-2; the D is unclear. The germline CDR1 and CDR2 sequences are SGHAT and FQDESV (reference sequence). Trimming pared 4 bases from V and 4 bases from J, leaving 7 bases between. The CDR3 is 12 residues long. The CDR3 coding sequence is TGTGCCAGCAGCTGGGAGGGCTATGGCTACACCTTC. Amino acids: CASSWEGYGYTF.

The J gene is TRBJ2-5, the V gene TRBV5-1; unclear D gene. V was shortened by 1 base and J by 1 base, with 8 bases between the two germline ends. The CDR3 is 14 residues long. Germline V gene lookup returns CDR1 SGHRS and CDR2 YFSETQ. The CDR3 sequence: CASSLMNFQETQYF. The DNA of the CDR3 is TGCGCCAGCAGCTTGATGAACTTCCAAGAGACCCAGTACTTC.

This chain uses TRBV27 with TRBJ1-2; weak D call: TRBD1 (6 bases). The CDR3 loop spans 13 amino acids. Germline assignment: CDR1 MNHEY and CDR2 SMNVEV (reference sequence). Trimming pared 3 bases from V and 5 bases from J, leaving 10 bases between. CDR3 sequence reads: CASSFGTQYGYTF. The CDR3 coding sequence is TGTGCCAGCAGTTTTGGGACACAGTATGGCTACACCTTC.

The chain joins TRBV5-1 to TRBJ2-7; 12 positions agree with TRBD1. V was clipped by 0 bases and J by 13 bases; unmatched bases: 5. Germline V lookup: CDR1 SGHRS, CDR2 YFSETQ. The CDR3 is made up of 13 amino acids. Here the CDR3 DNA reads TGCGCCAGCAGCTTGGGGGACAGGGGGCCATCTTACTTC. This sequence encodes CASSLGDRGPSYF.

This chain uses TRBV18 with TRBJ1-1, with D possibly TRBD1 on 6 matching bases. Trimming stripped 3 bases from V and 6 bases from J, with 11 bases between. Germline assignment: CDR1 KGHSH and CDR2 LQKENI. The CDR3 spans 13 residues. CDR3 sequence: CASSPGTNAEAFF. Here the CDR3 DNA reads TGTGCCAGCTCACCCGGGACAAACGCTGAAGCTTTCTTT.

The chain's CDR3 is CASSFPSEGDEQYF. In nucleotides, the CDR3 is TGTGCCAGCAGTTTCCCTTCAGAAGGGGACGAGCAGTACTTC. The gene calls are TRBV28 and TRBJ2-7; D might be TRBD1 (5 bases). Germline loops: CDR1 MDHEN, CDR2 SYDVKM. This CDR3 is built from 14 residues. Trimming pared 3 bases from V and 5 bases from J, leaving 14 bases between.

The gene calls are TRBV5-1 and TRBJ1-3; possibly TRBD1 for D (6 bases). Germline CDR1 reads SGHRS; CDR2 reads YFSETQ. The CDR3 covers 14 residues. With 0 bases removed from V and 3 bases from J, the gap between germline ends came to 7 bases. In DNA form, the CDR3 reads TGCGCCAGCAGCTTGGACAGGGTTGGAAACACCATATATTTT. Protein: CASSLDRVGNTIYF.

The V call is TRBV13, the J call TRBJ2-7, with 11 bases identical to TRBD2. The trim removed 4 bases at V and 2 bases at J, leaving 4 bases unmatched. CDR3 length: 15 amino acids. Germline V lookup: CDR1 PRHDT, CDR2 FYEKMQ (reference sequence). The CDR3 sequence: CASSSLAGGTYEQYF. Here the CDR3 DNA reads TGTGCCAGCAGCTCGTTAGCGGGGGGGACCTACGAGCAGTACTTC.

V and J are TRBV7-8 and TRBJ2-7, with 8 nucleotides matching TRBD1. Germline V gene data show CDR1 as SGHVS and CDR2 as FQNEAQ. Losses at the gene ends were 2 bases for V and 3 bases for J; bases not matched to a gene: 9. This CDR3 is 16 amino acids long. The CDR3 bases are TGTGCCAGCAGCTTATTGGCAGGGGGCGACTTCTACGAGCAGTACTTC. Protein product: CASSLLAGGDFYEQYF.

The chain has TRBV2 and TRBJ2-3; 14 nucleotides agree with TRBD2. V lost 0 bases to trimming and J lost 9 bases; unmatched junction nucleotides: 17. Germline values: CDR1 SNHLY, CDR2 FYNNEI. This CDR3 contains 20 residues. The CDR3 loop is CASSEALQGLAGVRKRTQYF. CDR3 nucleotides: TGTGCCAGCAGTGAAGCGCTTCAGGGACTAGCGGGGGTGAGGAAGCGAACGCAGTATTTT.

The V call is TRBV6-1, the J call TRBJ2-7; a possible D gene is TRBD1 (6 bases). The CDR3 runs 15 residues. Per germline, CDR1 MNHNS and CDR2 SASEGT. V gave up 3 bases and J gave up 4 bases, with 16 bases separating them. The chain's CDR3 is CASSEVVQGGYEQYF. The CDR3 bases are TGTGCCAGCAGTGAGGTGGTACAGGGTGGATACGAGCAGTACTTC.

The chain joins TRBV5-1 to TRBJ2-3; the D gene is possibly TRBD1 (6 bases). Looked up from germline, CDR1 is SGHRS and CDR2 is YFSETQ. This CDR3 has 15 residues. V gave up 4 bases and J gave up 7 bases, with 19 bases separating them. Here the CDR3 DNA reads TGCGCCAGCAGCCCGGCCAGGGGTGGGTCGTATACGCAGTATTTT. Protein product: CASSPARGGSYTQYF.

The chain links TRBV7-2 to TRBJ2-7, with D maybe TRBD2 (6 bases). The germline V gene encodes CDR1 SGHTA and CDR2 FQGNSA. V was shortened by 7 bases and J by 2 bases, with 21 bases between the two germline ends. There are 16 residues in the CDR3. This CDR3 reads CASTTVGGGGAYEQYF. CDR3 bases: TGTGCCAGCACCACTGTGGGAGGTGGGGGTGCCTACGAGCAGTACTTC.

This chain joins TRBV10-3 and TRBJ1-2; D is undetermined. Per germline, CDR1 ENHRY and CDR2 SYGVKD. V lost 0 bases and J lost 5, with 13 bases in between. There are 15 residues in the CDR3. The CDR3 DNA follows: TGTGCCATCAGTGAGTCGATCCTGGCCTCTTATGGCTACACCTTC. Its translation: CAISESILASYGYTF.

The V gene is TRBV7-6, the J gene TRBJ1-6; maybe TRBD1 (5 bases). Per germline, CDR1 SGHVS and CDR2 FNYEAQ. The CDR3 is made up of 14 amino acids. The V gene lost 6 bases and the J gene lost 8 bases, with 14 bases spanning the gap. CDR3: CASRADSFHSPLHF. The CDR3 nucleotides read TGTGCCAGCAGAGCAGACAGCTTCCATTCACCCCTCCACTTT.

The rearrangement joins TRBV6-5 to TRBJ2-1; 14 bases align to TRBD2. V lost 6 bases and J lost 9; bases outside the gene matches: 7. Germline CDR1 MNHEY, CDR2 SVGAGI. The CDR3 runs to 15 residues. Here the CDR3 reads CASRTGLAGVVEQFF. The DNA of the CDR3 is TGTGCCAGCAGGACGGGACTAGCGGGGGTAGTTGAGCAGTTCTTC.

The chain recombines TRBV6-1 with TRBJ1-2; D gene uncertain. V lost 2 bases, J lost 0 bases, and 7 bases lay in between. Looked up from germline, CDR1 is MNHNS and CDR2 is SASEGT. The CDR3 sequence is 14 residues long. CDR3 sequence reads: CASSEQIANYGYTF. In DNA form, the CDR3 reads TGTGCCAGCAGTGAACAAATAGCTAACTATGGCTACACCTTC.

This chain links TRBV5-1 with TRBJ2-3, with a weak D call TRBD2 (5 bases). V lost 1 base to trimming and J lost 6 bases, with 12 bases between them. Germline-derived CDR1 and CDR2 are SGHRS and YFSETQ. The CDR3 runs 14 residues. The CDR3 DNA reads TGCGCCAGCAGCTTGTGGGGAGTTGCGGATACGCAGTATTTT. Translation gives CASSLWGVADTQYF.